Listed below are T cell receptor beta chains from one sample, sequenced in a study of T-cell reconstitution after alpha-beta-depleted transplantation in children. TCRdb passed the PCR reads through MiXCR, listing each CDR3 protein once. The profile shows just under 350,000 distinct CDR3 sequences, 16% of them singletons. The specimen comprised PBMCs, mostly from graft donor cells, sampled 360 days after TCRalphabeta/CD19-depleted stem cell transplant. Receptor source: a male patient aged 2-15 years who had a stem cell transplant for acute lymphoblastic leukemia, so the T cells may come from the graft donor. Each CDR3 is given with its conserved first and last residue. Fields, in order: clone size, J gene, V gene, D gene, CDR3 DNA, CDR3 protein. A D gene is named only where the DNA matches it firmly. Expanded clones are given a class, and other clones once, few, many or no size at all.

clone_size: few
j_call: TRBJ2-6
v_call: TRBV28
d_call: -
cdr3_nt: TGTGCCAGCAGTTTTAGGGCTCCGTACTCTGGGGCCAACGTCCTGACTTTC
cdr3_aa: CASSFRAPYSGANVLTF

clone_size: few
j_call: TRBJ1-1
v_call: TRBV19
d_call: -
cdr3_nt: TGTGCCAGTGAGACAGGGAACACTGAAGCTTTCTTT
cdr3_aa: CASETGNTEAFF

clone_size: -
j_call: TRBJ1-5
v_call: TRBV12-3/TRBV12-4
d_call: -
cdr3_nt: TGTGCCAGCAGTTTTGGGGAAAGCAATCAGCCCCAGCATTTT
cdr3_aa: CASSFGESNQPQHF

clone_size: many
j_call: TRBJ2-7
v_call: TRBV28
d_call: TRBD2
cdr3_nt: TGTGCCAGCAGAATCCTAGCGGGAGACACCTACGAGCAGTACTTC
cdr3_aa: CASRILAGDTYEQYF

clone_size: -
j_call: TRBJ2-3
v_call: TRBV20-1
d_call: TRBD1
cdr3_nt: TGCAGTGCTAGAGGCAGCCTCCAACAGGGGGCGAGGCGGGCGGATACGCAGTATTTT
cdr3_aa: CSARGSLQQGARRADTQYF

clone_size: few
j_call: TRBJ2-1
v_call: TRBV20-1
d_call: TRBD2
cdr3_nt: TGCAGTGCTAGAGTCTCGTCTAGCGGGAGTATTTCGCTTTACAATGAGCAGTTCTTC
cdr3_aa: CSARVSSSGSISLYNEQFF

clone_size: -
j_call: TRBJ2-3
v_call: TRBV7-6
d_call: TRBD2
cdr3_nt: TGTGCCAGCAGCTTGTTTTCGGCGGGAGGAACAGATACGCAGTATTTT
cdr3_aa: CASSLFSAGGTDTQYF

clone_size: few
j_call: TRBJ1-4
v_call: TRBV7-6
d_call: TRBD1
cdr3_nt: TGTGCCAGCGGATTGACAGGGAGTAGAGAAAAACTGTTTTTT
cdr3_aa: CASGLTGSREKLFF

clone_size: few
j_call: TRBJ1-2
v_call: TRBV5-1
d_call: -
cdr3_nt: TGCGCCAGCAGCTTGGTCGCGCAGGCGAGGGGACTTAACTATGGCTACACCTTC
cdr3_aa: CASSLVAQARGLNYGYTF

clone_size: -
j_call: TRBJ2-7
v_call: TRBV12-3/TRBV12-4
d_call: -
cdr3_nt: TGTGCCAGCAGAGCCGGAGTCTCCTACGAGCAGTACTTC
cdr3_aa: CASRAGVSYEQYF

clone_size: -
j_call: TRBJ1-1
v_call: TRBV30
d_call: TRBD1
cdr3_nt: TGTGCCTGGAGTAGTAGGGGGCGCATGGCTGAAGCTTTCTTT
cdr3_aa: CAWSSRGRMAEAFF

clone_size: many
j_call: TRBJ2-7
v_call: TRBV5-1
d_call: TRBD1
cdr3_nt: TGCGCCAGCAGCTGGGGACAGGGCATTTACGAGCAGTACTTC
cdr3_aa: CASSWGQGIYEQYF

clone_size: -
j_call: TRBJ2-3
v_call: TRBV4-1
d_call: TRBD2
cdr3_nt: TGCGCCAGCAGCCCGTGCGGGGGGCCATGCACAGATACGCAGTATTTT
cdr3_aa: CASSPCGGPCTDTQYF

clone_size: -
j_call: TRBJ2-7
v_call: TRBV28
d_call: TRBD2
cdr3_nt: TGTGCCAGCAGTTCCGGACTAGCGGATTTCTACGAGCAGTACTTC
cdr3_aa: CASSSGLADFYEQYF

clone_size: few
j_call: TRBJ2-1
v_call: TRBV29-1
d_call: TRBD2
cdr3_nt: TGCAGCGTTGCTCTCGGCGGGAGGGTAAATGAGCAGTTCTTC
cdr3_aa: CSVALGGRVNEQFF

clone_size: many
j_call: TRBJ1-5
v_call: TRBV20-1
d_call: -
cdr3_nt: TGCAGTGCTAGTCGGGGGAATCAGCCCCAGCATTTT
cdr3_aa: CSASRGNQPQHF

clone_size: few
j_call: TRBJ2-7
v_call: TRBV20-1
d_call: TRBD1
cdr3_nt: TGCAGTGCTAGAGATGGGGGACAGGGAGATCCCTACGAGCAGTACTTC
cdr3_aa: CSARDGGQGDPYEQYF

clone_size: few
j_call: TRBJ2-7
v_call: TRBV5-1
d_call: -
cdr3_nt: TGCGCCAGCAGCTTCTTGGGACGGCCAGGCGAGCAGTACTTC
cdr3_aa: CASSFLGRPGEQYF

clone_size: -
j_call: TRBJ2-1
v_call: TRBV3-1
d_call: -
cdr3_nt: TGTGCCAGCAGCCAAGAAGGGAGCGGCTACAATGAGCAGTTCTTC
cdr3_aa: CASSQEGSGYNEQFF

clone_size: -
j_call: TRBJ2-7
v_call: TRBV3-1
d_call: -
cdr3_nt: TGTGCCAGCAGCCAAGCGCTGGAGCAGTACTTC
cdr3_aa: CASSQALEQYF

clone_size: few
j_call: TRBJ2-1
v_call: TRBV4-1
d_call: TRBD2
cdr3_nt: TGCGCCAGCAGCTGGGGGTTGACTAGCGGGAGGGTGGGTGAGCAGTTCTTC
cdr3_aa: CASSWGLTSGRVGEQFF

clone_size: -
j_call: TRBJ1-1
v_call: TRBV11-2
d_call: -
cdr3_nt: TGTGCCAGCAGCTTTGAAGGGGTGGGCACTGAAGCTTTCTTT
cdr3_aa: CASSFEGVGTEAFF

clone_size: -
j_call: TRBJ2-1
v_call: TRBV24-1
d_call: -
cdr3_nt: TGTGCCACCAGTGATTGGGGGTCCAATGAGCAGTTCTTC
cdr3_aa: CATSDWGSNEQFF

clone_size: -
j_call: TRBJ2-2
v_call: TRBV29-1
d_call: TRBD1
cdr3_nt: TGCAGCGTTTGGGCCCGGGACAGCGAGGAACAAGAGAGGGCCGGGGAGCTGTTTTTT
cdr3_aa: CSVWARDSEEQERAGELFF